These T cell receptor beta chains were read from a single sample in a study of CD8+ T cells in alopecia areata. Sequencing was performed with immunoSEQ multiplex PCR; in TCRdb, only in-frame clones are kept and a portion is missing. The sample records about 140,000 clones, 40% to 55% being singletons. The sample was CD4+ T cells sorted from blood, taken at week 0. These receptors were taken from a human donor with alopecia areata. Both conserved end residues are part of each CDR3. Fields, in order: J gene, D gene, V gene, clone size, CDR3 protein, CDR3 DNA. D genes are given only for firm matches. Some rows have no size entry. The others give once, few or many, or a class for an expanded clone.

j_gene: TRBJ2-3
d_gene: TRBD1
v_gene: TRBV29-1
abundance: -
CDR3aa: CSVSVMGQNTDTQYF
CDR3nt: TGCAGCGTTAGTGTGATGGGACAGAACACAGATACGCAGTATTTT

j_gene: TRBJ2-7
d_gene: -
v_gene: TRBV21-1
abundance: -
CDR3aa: CASSRRTMQYF
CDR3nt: TGTGCCAGCAGCAGACGGACAATGCAGTACTTC

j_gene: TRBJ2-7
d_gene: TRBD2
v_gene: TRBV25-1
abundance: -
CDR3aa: CASSAGGPYEQYF
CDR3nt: TGTGCCAGCAGTGCGGGGGGGCCCTACGAGCAGTACTTC

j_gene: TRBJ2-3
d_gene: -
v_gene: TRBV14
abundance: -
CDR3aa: CASSQGTPNTQYF
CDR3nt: TGTGCCAGCAGCCAAGGAACTCCTAATACGCAGTATTTT

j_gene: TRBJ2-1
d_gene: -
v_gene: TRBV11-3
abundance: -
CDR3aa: CASSRSSSEQFF
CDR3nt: TGTGCCAGCAGCCGGAGTAGCTCTGAGCAGTTCTTC

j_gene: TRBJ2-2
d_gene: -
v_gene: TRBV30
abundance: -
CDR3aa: CAWRNSYTGELFF
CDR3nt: TGTGCCTGGAGGAACAGCTACACCGGGGAGCTGTTTTTT

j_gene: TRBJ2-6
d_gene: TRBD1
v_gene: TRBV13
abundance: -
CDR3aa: CASSARDRAFTGANVLTF
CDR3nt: TGTGCCAGCAGCGCTCGGGACAGGGCCTTTACTGGGGCCAACGTCCTGACTTTC

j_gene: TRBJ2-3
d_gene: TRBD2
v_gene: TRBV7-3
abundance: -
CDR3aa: CASSYSGGRTDTQYF
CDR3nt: TGTGCCAGCAGCTACTCGGGGGGACGCACAGATACGCAGTATTTT

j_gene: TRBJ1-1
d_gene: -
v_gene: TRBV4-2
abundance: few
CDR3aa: CASSGVEKARAFF
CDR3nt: TGTGCCAGCAGCGGTGTGGAAAAGGCTCGGGCTTTCTTT

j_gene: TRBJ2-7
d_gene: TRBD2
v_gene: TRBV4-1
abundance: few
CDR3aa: CASSPRRTSGSNEQYF
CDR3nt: TGCGCCAGCAGCCCCCGCCGGACTAGCGGGAGTAACGAGCAGTACTTC

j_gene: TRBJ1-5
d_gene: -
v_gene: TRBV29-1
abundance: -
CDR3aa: CSVEDGTNQPQHF
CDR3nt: TGCAGCGTTGAGGATGGGACCAATCAGCCCCAGCATTTT

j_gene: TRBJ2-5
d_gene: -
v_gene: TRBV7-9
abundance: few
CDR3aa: CASSLSRGQETQYF
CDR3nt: TGTGCCAGCAGCTTATCCAGGGGCCAAGAGACCCAGTACTTC

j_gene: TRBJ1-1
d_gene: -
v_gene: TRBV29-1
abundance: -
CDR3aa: CSGSGTPEAFF
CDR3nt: TGCAGCGGATCCGGGACTCCCGAAGCTTTCTTT

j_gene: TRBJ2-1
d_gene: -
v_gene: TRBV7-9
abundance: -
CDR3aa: CASSLLGEQFF
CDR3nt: TGTGCCAGCAGCTTACTTGGAGAGCAGTTCTTC

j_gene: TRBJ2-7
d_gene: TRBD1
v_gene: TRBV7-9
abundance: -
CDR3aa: CASSHPFLDREYEQYF
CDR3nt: TGTGCCAGCAGCCACCCGTTTCTCGACAGGGAATACGAGCAGTACTTC

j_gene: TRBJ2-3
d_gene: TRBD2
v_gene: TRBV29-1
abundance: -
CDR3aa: CSVRTSVTDTQYF
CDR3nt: TGCAGCGTGCGAACTAGCGTCACAGATACGCAGTATTTT

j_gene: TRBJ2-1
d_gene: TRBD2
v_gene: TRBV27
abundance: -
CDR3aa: CASVSSGGSYNEQFF
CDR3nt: TGTGCCAGCGTCTCGTCGGGAGGGTCCTACAATGAGCAGTTCTTC

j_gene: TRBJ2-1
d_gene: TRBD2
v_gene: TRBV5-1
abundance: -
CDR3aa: CASRKGTSGSGEQFF
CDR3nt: TGCGCCAGCAGAAAAGGGACTAGCGGGAGTGGGGAGCAGTTCTTC

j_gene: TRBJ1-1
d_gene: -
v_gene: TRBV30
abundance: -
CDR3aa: CAWSPSRNTEAFF
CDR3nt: TGTGCCTGGAGTCCGTCACGGAACACTGAAGCTTTCTTT

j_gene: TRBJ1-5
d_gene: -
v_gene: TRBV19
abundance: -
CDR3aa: CASSIGWGNQPQHF
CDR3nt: TGTGCCAGTAGTATCGGGTGGGGCAATCAGCCCCAGCATTTT

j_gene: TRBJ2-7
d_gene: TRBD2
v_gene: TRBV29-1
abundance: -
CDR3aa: CSVGVLAGVYEQYF
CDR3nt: TGCAGCGTGGGTGTACTAGCGGGAGTATATGAGCAGTACTTC

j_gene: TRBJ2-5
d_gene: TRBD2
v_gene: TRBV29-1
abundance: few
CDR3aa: CSAGGEETQYF
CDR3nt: TGCAGCGCTGGGGGGGAAGAGACCCAGTACTTC

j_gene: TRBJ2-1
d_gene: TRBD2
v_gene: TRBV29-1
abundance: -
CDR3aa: CASGRAFYNEQFF
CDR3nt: TGTGCTAGCGGGAGGGCCTTCTACAATGAGCAGTTCTTC

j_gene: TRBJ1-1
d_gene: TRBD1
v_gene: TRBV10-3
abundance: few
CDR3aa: CAISDRQGMNTEAFF
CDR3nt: TGTGCCATCAGTGACCGACAGGGGATGAACACTGAAGCTTTCTTT

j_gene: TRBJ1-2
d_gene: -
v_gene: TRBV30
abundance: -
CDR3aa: CAWRLGGNLNYGYTF
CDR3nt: TGTGCCTGGAGGCTAGGAGGGAACCTAAACTATGGCTACACCTTC

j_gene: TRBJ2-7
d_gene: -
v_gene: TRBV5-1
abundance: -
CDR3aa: CASSLGMLRETYEQYF
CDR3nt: TGCGCCAGCAGCTTGGGAATGTTGAGGGAGACCTACGAGCAGTACTTC

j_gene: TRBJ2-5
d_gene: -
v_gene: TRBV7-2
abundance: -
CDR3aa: CASSPEGPETQYF
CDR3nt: TGTGCCAGCAGCCCCGAGGGGCCAGAGACCCAGTACTTC

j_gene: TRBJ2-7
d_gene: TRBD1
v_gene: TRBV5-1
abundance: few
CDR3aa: CASSLTGDEQYF
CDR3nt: TGCGCCAGCAGCTTGACAGGGGACGAGCAGTACTTC

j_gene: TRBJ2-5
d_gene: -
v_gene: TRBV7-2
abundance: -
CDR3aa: CASSLVRDRQETQYF
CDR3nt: TGTGCCAGCAGCTTAGTTAGGGACCGACAAGAGACCCAGTACTTC

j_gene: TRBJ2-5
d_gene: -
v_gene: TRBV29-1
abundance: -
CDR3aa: CSVEAGAETQYF
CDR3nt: TGCAGCGTTGAAGCGGGTGCGGAGACCCAGTACTTC

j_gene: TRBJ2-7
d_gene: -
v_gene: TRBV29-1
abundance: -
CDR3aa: CSVGTPSAYEQYF
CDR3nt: TGCAGCGTTGGTACCCCGAGTGCCTACGAGCAGTACTTC

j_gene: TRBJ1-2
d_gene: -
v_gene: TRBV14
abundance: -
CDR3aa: CASSQMINYGYTF
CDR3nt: TGTGCCAGCAGCCAAATGATTAACTATGGCTACACCTTC

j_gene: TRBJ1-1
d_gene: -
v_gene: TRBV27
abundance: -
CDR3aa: CASRPTWGRTEAFF
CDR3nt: TGTGCCAGCAGGCCGACTTGGGGGCGGACTGAAGCTTTCTTT

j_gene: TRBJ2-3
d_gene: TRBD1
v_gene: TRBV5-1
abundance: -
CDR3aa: CASGDRATDTQYF
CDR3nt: TGCGCCAGCGGAGACAGGGCTACAGATACGCAGTATTTT

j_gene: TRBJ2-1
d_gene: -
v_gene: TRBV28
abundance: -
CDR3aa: CASQRPGRAGNEQFF
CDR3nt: TGTGCCAGCCAAAGGCCCGGCCGAGCCGGGAATGAGCAGTTCTTC

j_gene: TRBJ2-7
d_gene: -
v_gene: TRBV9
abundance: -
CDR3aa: CASSAGAGPSYEQYF
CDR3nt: TGTGCCAGCAGCGCCGGGGCAGGCCCTTCCTACGAGCAGTACTTC

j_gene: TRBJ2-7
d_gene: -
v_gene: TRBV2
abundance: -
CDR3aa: CASSDQGNEQYF
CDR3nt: TGTGCCAGCAGTGACCAGGGGAACGAGCAGTACTTC

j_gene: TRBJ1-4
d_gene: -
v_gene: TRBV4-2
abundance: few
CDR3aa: CASSQVGAETEKLFF
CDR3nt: TGTGCCAGCAGCCAAGTAGGGGCCGAAACTGAAAAACTGTTTTTT

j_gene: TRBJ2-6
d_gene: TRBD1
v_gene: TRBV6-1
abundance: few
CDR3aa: CASSVNPGQGLSGANVLTF
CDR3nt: TGTGCCAGCAGTGTAAATCCGGGACAGGGTTTGTCTGGGGCCAACGTCCTGACTTTC